These 18 T cell receptor beta chains share one sample of origin, sequenced in a study of T cell responses to AZD1222 COVID-19 vaccine listed by TCRdb under 2021. Receptor amplification or capture employed the immunoSEQ multiplex PCR assay. TCRdb took over this immuneACCESS table, retaining in-frame rearrangements with V and J assigned. Such tables are incomplete; in checked studies, under half of the missing clones stem from an unresolved V gene, and the remainder is unexplained. In all, the sample holds about 97,000 clones, and 75% to 90% of those were seen once. Approximately 7.5% of the sample rests with the top ten. Sample time point, as interpreted from the label and publication: baseline before first vaccination. Sequenced here: peripheral blood, sampled on day 0 of AZD1222 vaccination. The receptors were gathered from an adult in good health.

This chain uses TRBV4-1 with TRBJ1-5; D might be TRBD1 (6 bases). The CDR3 runs to 16 residues. With 0 bases removed from V and 0 bases from J, the gap between germline ends came to 9 bases. Germline loops: CDR1 MGHRA, CDR2 YSYEKL. CDR3 DNA: TGCGCCAGCAGCCAAGATTGGACAGCTAGCAATCAGCCCCAGCATTTT. It specifies CASSQDWTASNQPQHF.

The chain links TRBV5-1 to TRBJ1-3; TRBD1 matches 8 bases. Germline lookup yields CDR1 SGHRS and CDR2 YFSETQ. J gave up 3 bases and V 7 bases, and 12 bases lay outside the gene matches. The CDR3 covers 16 residues. As DNA, the CDR3 is TGCGCCAGCGCGTCAGTCCAGGGGGCAGTTGGAAACACCATATATTTT. It yields the protein CASASVQGAVGNTIYF. The complete variable domain, with remaining parts taken from reference TRBV5-1 and TRBJ1-3, reads KAGVTQTPRYLIKTRGQQVTLSCSPISGHRSVSWYQQTPGQGLQFLFEYFSETQRNKGNFPGRFSGRQFSNSRSEMNVSTLELGDSALYLCASASVQGAVGNTIYFGEGSWLTVV.

The chain combines TRBV7-2 with TRBJ2-5; no firm D call. Trimming removed 5 bases from V and 5 bases from J, with 6 bases in between. Germline CDR1 SGHTA, CDR2 FQGNSA. The CDR3 contains 11 residues. The CDR3 loop reads CASSQSETQYF. CDR3 nucleotides: TGTGCCAGCAGCCAATCGGAGACCCAGTACTTC.

V usage is TRBV4-2 and J usage is TRBJ2-3; D not certain. The V gene lost 1 base and the J gene lost 6 bases, with 17 bases spanning the gap. There are 16 residues in the CDR3. Germline CDR1 LGHNA, CDR2 YNFKEQ. The CDR3 coding sequence is TGTGCCAGCAGCCAAGCCTGGAGTTTCGTGGGGGATACGCAGTATTTT. Translating gives CASSQAWSFVGDTQYF.

The chain uses TRBV5-8 and TRBJ1-2; D is uncertain. From germline, CDR1 is SGHTS and CDR2 YDEGEE. This CDR3 region has 16 residues. V was clipped by 0 bases and J by 8 bases, with 20 bases between them. The CDR3 loop reads CASSLAITAETGGYTF. The CDR3 nucleotides read TGTGCCAGCAGCTTGGCAATAACGGCCGAAACGGGAGGCTACACCTTC.

J is TRBJ2-7 and V is TRBV11-2; 8 bases are a match to TRBD1. V shed 2 bases, J shed 4 bases, and the junction held 10 bases outside the gene matches. Germline V gene lookup returns CDR1 SGHAT and CDR2 FQNNGV. The CDR3 extends over 16 amino acids. CDR3 amino acids: CASSLSFPDRDYEQYF. CDR3 DNA sequence: TGTGCCAGCAGCTTAAGTTTTCCGGACAGGGATTACGAGCAGTACTTC.

The chain carries TRBV6-2 or TRBV6-3 and TRBJ1-5; maybe TRBD1 (5 bases). Trimming took off 6 bases at V and 2 bases at J, with 20 bases between the two ends. Germline V gene sequence: CDR1 MNHEY, CDR2 SVGEGT. The CDR3 runs 17 residues. The CDR3 sequence is CASSRGPQGVGNQPQHF. In DNA form, the CDR3 reads TGTGCCAGCAGCCGAGGGCCTCAGGGTGTGGGCAATCAGCCCCAGCATTTT.

The rearrangement links TRBV5-1 to TRBJ2-6, with a tentative D call TRBD1 (6 bases). Germline lookup yields CDR1 SGHRS and CDR2 YFSETQ. Trimming took 3 bases from V and 0 from J, leaving 13 bases between them. CDR3 length equals 17 residues. CDR3 nucleotide sequence: TGCGCCAGCAGCTCCGGGACATTGGGCTCTGGGGCCAACGTCCTGACTTTC. Protein sequence: CASSSGTLGSGANVLTF.

The chain recombines TRBV7-3 with TRBJ1-1; TRBD1 agrees at 8 bases. The CDR3 is made up of 17 amino acids. Germline V CDR1 and CDR2: SGHTA, FQGTGA. V lost 2 bases to trimming and J lost 1 base; unmatched junction nucleotides: 9. CDR3 sequence: CASSLWRVGQGNTEAFF. In nucleotides, the CDR3 is TGTGCCAGCAGCTTATGGCGCGTAGGACAGGGGAACACTGAAGCTTTCTTT.

V and J are TRBV29-1 and TRBJ2-2, with no clear D. Trimming shortened V by 2 bases and J by 0 bases, and 10 bases separated the two germline ends. The germline V gene encodes CDR1 SQVTM and CDR2 ANQGSEA. This CDR3 is built from 15 residues. The CDR3, as DNA: TGCAGCGTTGAATTGGCAGACCCGAACACCGGGGAGCTGTTTTTT. It translates to CSVELADPNTGELFF.

V and J are TRBV24-1 and TRBJ1-5, with 10 nucleotides matching TRBD1. The V segment lost 4 bases and the J segment 5 bases; nucleotides outside the gene matches: 7. The CDR3 runs to 16 residues. CDR1 and CDR2 from the germline V gene are KGHDR and SFDVKD. CDR3: CATSDPGTGEHQPQHF. The CDR3 nucleotides are TGTGCCACCAGTGACCCCGGGACAGGGGAACATCAGCCCCAGCATTTT.

The chain uses TRBV5-1 and TRBJ2-3; the D gene is possibly TRBD1 (5 bases). The CDR3 has 14 amino acids. V gave up 0 bases and J gave up 0 bases, with 5 bases separating them. Per the germline V gene, CDR1 is SGHRS and CDR2 is YFSETQ. CDR3 residues: CASSLAGSTDTQYF. The CDR3 nucleotides read TGCGCCAGCAGCTTGGCAGGGAGCACAGATACGCAGTATTTT.

The genes are TRBV6-2 or TRBV6-3 and TRBJ1-2; tentatively, D is TRBD1 (5 bases). The V end was cut by 4 bases, the J end by 2 bases, with 11 bases between. This CDR3 comprises 14 residues. Germline CDR1 and CDR2: MNHEY and SVGEGT. Written as DNA, the CDR3 is TGTGCCAGCAGTTTCCTGACAGCCAACTATGGCTACACCTTC. Translating it yields CASSFLTANYGYTF.

CDR3 nucleotide sequence: TGTGCCAGCAGCACGTCGGGTTACTATGGCTACACCTTC. Encoded protein: CASSTSGYYGYTF. The V gene is TRBV7-2, the J gene TRBJ1-2; D gene unclear. The V gene lost 5 bases and the J gene lost 3 bases, with 10 bases spanning the gap. This CDR3 has 13 residues. Looked up from germline, CDR1 is SGHTA and CDR2 is FQGNSA.

Turning to this clone: Germline is not matched at one junction end, which may reflect a read error. The chain is built from TRBV6-5 and TRBJ2-3, with 7 bases lining up with TRBD1. CDR3 length equals 15 residues. Germline V lookup: CDR1 MNHEY, CDR2 SVGAGI. For the CDR3, the DNA is TGTGCCAGCAGCATCTTACAGGGGAGCAAAGATACGCAGTATTTT. It yields the protein CASSILQGSKDTQYF.

The CDR3 DNA is TGTGCCACCAGCAGCCCCACCGGGACAGGGGTTACCATGAACTATGGCTACACCTTC. Translation: CATSSPTGTGVTMNYGYTF. The rearrangement uses TRBV15 and TRBJ1-2, with 10 nucleotides matching TRBD1. This CDR3 spans 19 amino acids. Losses at the gene ends were 3 bases for V and 2 bases for J; bases not matched to a gene: 15. Per the germline V gene, CDR1 is LNHNV and CDR2 is YYDKDF (reference sequence). The full variable domain, its missing parts supplied by reference TRBV15 and TRBJ1-2, is DAMVIQNPRYQVTQFGKPVTLSCSQTLNHNVMYWYQQKSSQAPKLLFHYYDKDFNNEADTPDNFQSRRPNTSFCFLDIRSPGLGDTAMYLCATSSPTGTGVTMNYGYTFGSGTRLTVV.

The V call is TRBV24-1, the J call TRBJ1-2; possible D gene TRBD1, 5 bases. The germline gives CDR1 KGHDR, CDR2 SFDVKD. The ends were cut back, 4 bases at V and 2 bases at J, with 13 bases in the middle. The CDR3 runs to 15 residues. Here the CDR3 reads CATSDPGRLNYGYTF. In DNA, the CDR3 is TGTGCCACCAGTGACCCGGGACGCCTAAACTATGGCTACACCTTC.

V usage is TRBV5-6 and J usage is TRBJ2-3; D is unclear. CDR1 and CDR2 (germline): SGHDT, YYEEEE. Trimming cost V 1 base and J 4 bases, with 7 bases left between them. This CDR3 contains 13 residues. The DNA for the CDR3 is TGTGCCAGCAGCTTGCCCCAGGCAGATACGCAGTATTTT. This gives the protein CASSLPQADTQYF.